These T cell receptor beta chains were read from a single sample in a study of blood T cell repertoires in COVID-19. TCRdb's copy holds only in-frame clones and misses some; the assay was immunoSEQ multiplex PCR. Among about 140,000 clones listed, 84% were seen once. Sequenced: peripheral blood. Source of these receptors: a human donor in a cohort sampled during active COVID-19. CDR3s include the opening cysteine and the closing phenylalanine or tryptophan. The D gene is left open where the match is weak. Size values are once, few and many counts, or a class for expanded clones, and some rows have none.

j_gene: TRBJ1-3
v_gene: TRBV5-6
len: 13
abundance: .
d_gene: .
CDR3nt: TGTGCCAGCAGCTTCACAGGTGCCAACACCATATATTTT
CDR3aa: CASSFTGANTIYF

j_gene: TRBJ1-5
v_gene: TRBV6-5
len: 14
abundance: .
d_gene: TRBD1
CDR3nt: TGTGCCAGCGGGACAGGGGCAAATCTCCAGCCCCAGCATTTT
CDR3aa: CASGTGANLQPQHF

j_gene: TRBJ2-5
v_gene: TRBV2
len: 16
abundance: .
d_gene: TRBD1
CDR3nt: TGTGCCAGCATTCCTGACAGGGCGGTTATGAAGGAGACCCAGTACTTC
CDR3aa: CASIPDRAVMKETQYF

j_gene: TRBJ1-1
v_gene: TRBV28
len: 14
abundance: once
d_gene: TRBD1
CDR3nt: TGTGCCAGCAGTCCACCGGGACAGGGGCAGGAAGCTTTCTTT
CDR3aa: CASSPPGQGQEAFF

j_gene: TRBJ1-4
v_gene: TRBV29-1
len: 14
abundance: .
d_gene: .
CDR3nt: TGCAGCGTTGAACTGACTCTCGGAAATGAAAAACTGTTTTTT
CDR3aa: CSVELTLGNEKLFF

j_gene: TRBJ1-2
v_gene: TRBV4-2
len: 15
abundance: .
d_gene: .
CDR3nt: TGTGCCAGCAGCGAAGATCCCGCTGTACAGGGTGGCTACACCTTC
CDR3aa: CASSEDPAVQGGYTF

j_gene: TRBJ1-6
v_gene: TRBV27
len: 15
abundance: .
d_gene: .
CDR3nt: TGTGCCAGCAGTAAACAGGGCCCGCTAAATTCACCCCTCCACTTT
CDR3aa: CASSKQGPLNSPLHF

j_gene: TRBJ1-4
v_gene: TRBV11-2
len: 16
abundance: few
d_gene: TRBD1
CDR3nt: TGTGCCAGCAGCAAAGGACAGGCAGCAACTAATGAAAAACTGTTTTTT
CDR3aa: CASSKGQAATNEKLFF

j_gene: TRBJ1-5
v_gene: TRBV5-1
len: 15
abundance: few
d_gene: .
CDR3nt: TGCGCCAGCAGCTCGAAGACAGATAGCAATCAGCCCCAGCATTTT
CDR3aa: CASSSKTDSNQPQHF

j_gene: TRBJ2-1
v_gene: TRBV15
len: 20
abundance: .
d_gene: TRBD1
CDR3nt: TGTGCCACCAGCAGAGATAAGAGGGGGCGCCTCCCTTTCTCCTACAATGAGCAGTTCTTC
CDR3aa: CATSRDKRGRLPFSYNEQFF

j_gene: TRBJ1-3
v_gene: TRBV6-5
len: 14
abundance: .
d_gene: .
CDR3nt: TGTGCCGCAAACTCGGCAGGGGCCGGTAACACCATATATTTT
CDR3aa: CAANSAGAGNTIYF

j_gene: TRBJ2-3
v_gene: TRBV4-2
len: 14
abundance: .
d_gene: .
CDR3nt: TGTGCCAGCAGCCACCTTGAGGGGGCAGATACGCAGTATTTT
CDR3aa: CASSHLEGADTQYF

j_gene: TRBJ2-2
v_gene: TRBV7-9
len: 16
abundance: once
d_gene: .
CDR3nt: TGTGCCAGCAGCTTAGGACTGGACAGGAACACCGGGGAGCTGTTTTTT
CDR3aa: CASSLGLDRNTGELFF

j_gene: TRBJ1-3
v_gene: TRBV12-5
len: 13
abundance: .
d_gene: .
CDR3nt: TGTGCTAGTGGTTTGACTGCTGGAAACACCATATATTTT
CDR3aa: CASGLTAGNTIYF

j_gene: TRBJ2-2
v_gene: TRBV5-1
len: 16
abundance: .
d_gene: TRBD2
CDR3nt: TGCGCCAGCAGCTTAGCGGGGAAAACGAACACCGGGGAGCTGTTTTTT
CDR3aa: CASSLAGKTNTGELFF

j_gene: TRBJ2-2
v_gene: TRBV5-1
len: 17
abundance: .
d_gene: .
CDR3nt: TGCGCCAGCAGCTTGGATCTAATTATCGGGGATACCGGGGAGCTGTTTTTT
CDR3aa: CASSLDLIIGDTGELFF

j_gene: TRBJ2-5
v_gene: TRBV9
len: 14
abundance: .
d_gene: TRBD1
CDR3nt: TGTGCCAGCAGCGTAAGCGGACAGGGCGAGACCCAGTACTTC
CDR3aa: CASSVSGQGETQYF

j_gene: TRBJ1-1
v_gene: TRBV3-1/TRBV3-2
len: 14
abundance: .
d_gene: .
CDR3nt: TGTGCCAGCAGCCAAGAGGGAGGGAACACTGAAGCTTTCTTT
CDR3aa: CASSQEGGNTEAFF

j_gene: TRBJ2-5
v_gene: TRBV2
len: 14
abundance: .
d_gene: TRBD2
CDR3nt: TGTGCCAGCAGTGGACTAGCGGTAGAGGAGACCCAGTACTTC
CDR3aa: CASSGLAVEETQYF

j_gene: TRBJ1-1
v_gene: TRBV6-6
len: 15
abundance: .
d_gene: .
CDR3nt: TGTGCCAGCAGTTACCAAACGAGGGCGAGCACTGAAGCTTTCTTT
CDR3aa: CASSYQTRASTEAFF

j_gene: TRBJ2-1
v_gene: TRBV5-4
len: 14
abundance: .
d_gene: TRBD2
CDR3nt: TGTGCCAGCACCCCTCTTAATGGACTAGGGTTTCAGTTCTTC
CDR3aa: CASTPLNGLGFQFF

j_gene: TRBJ1-1
v_gene: TRBV19
len: 16
abundance: .
d_gene: TRBD1
CDR3nt: TGTGCCAGTAGTATCCTTGGACAGGTTACGAACACTGAAGCTTTCTTT
CDR3aa: CASSILGQVTNTEAFF

j_gene: TRBJ2-2
v_gene: TRBV2
len: 13
abundance: .
d_gene: .
CDR3nt: TGTGCCAGCAGTGTCCGGCCAGGCGGGGAGCTGTTTTTT
CDR3aa: CASSVRPGGELFF

j_gene: TRBJ2-1
v_gene: TRBV5-4
len: 15
abundance: .
d_gene: TRBD2
CDR3nt: TGTGCCAGCAGCTTAACTAGCGGGGGGTCGGATGAGCAGTTCTTC
CDR3aa: CASSLTSGGSDEQFF

j_gene: TRBJ2-3
v_gene: TRBV5-6
len: 14
abundance: .
d_gene: TRBD2
CDR3nt: TGTGCCAGCAGCTTGCGGGGGGGCACAGATACGCAGTATTTT
CDR3aa: CASSLRGGTDTQYF

j_gene: TRBJ1-5
v_gene: TRBV7-9
len: 14
abundance: .
d_gene: .
CDR3nt: TGTGCCAGCAGCCCCGCACAGAGCAATCAGCCCCAGCATTTT
CDR3aa: CASSPAQSNQPQHF

j_gene: TRBJ2-1
v_gene: TRBV21-1
len: 15
abundance: .
d_gene: .
CDR3nt: TGTGCCAGCAGCCCCGACCGGGTCACCTACAATGAGCAGTTCTTC
CDR3aa: CASSPDRVTYNEQFF

j_gene: TRBJ1-2
v_gene: TRBV6-5
len: 12
abundance: .
d_gene: TRBD1
CDR3nt: TGTGCCAGCAGTTTCGGGACAGGGAGCTACACCTTC
CDR3aa: CASSFGTGSYTF

j_gene: TRBJ2-2
v_gene: TRBV5-1
len: 15
abundance: .
d_gene: TRBD2
CDR3nt: TGCGCCAGCAGCTCTCTAGCGGCGAACACCGGGGAGCTGTTTTTT
CDR3aa: CASSSLAANTGELFF

j_gene: TRBJ2-3
v_gene: TRBV18
len: 19
abundance: .
d_gene: TRBD1
CDR3nt: TGTGCCAGCTCACCACAAGGACAGGGAAAAGGAACCCGAACAGATACGCAGTATTTT
CDR3aa: CASSPQGQGKGTRTDTQYF

j_gene: TRBJ1-3
v_gene: TRBV11-3
len: 15
abundance: .
d_gene: .
CDR3nt: TGTGCCAGCAGCTTAGATGGCAGCTCTGGAAACACCATATATTTT
CDR3aa: CASSLDGSSGNTIYF

j_gene: TRBJ2-7
v_gene: TRBV11-2
len: 15
abundance: once
d_gene: .
CDR3nt: TGTGCCAGCAGCTTAGGAGGAGGGATCAAATACGAGCAGTACTTC
CDR3aa: CASSLGGGIKYEQYF

j_gene: TRBJ1-1
v_gene: TRBV6-4
len: 16
abundance: .
d_gene: .
CDR3nt: TGTGCCAGCAGTGACTCTTTCGGCAGGGGAGGGACTGAAGCTTTCTTT
CDR3aa: CASSDSFGRGGTEAFF

j_gene: TRBJ2-2
v_gene: TRBV5-1
len: 15
abundance: .
d_gene: TRBD2
CDR3nt: TGCGCCAGCAGCTTGGCAGCGGGGTACACCGGGGAGCTGTTTTTT
CDR3aa: CASSLAAGYTGELFF

j_gene: TRBJ2-6
v_gene: TRBV5-1
len: 17
abundance: .
d_gene: .
CDR3nt: TGCGCCAGCAGCTTATCGGGACAAAACTCTGGGGCCAACGTCCTGACTTTC
CDR3aa: CASSLSGQNSGANVLTF

j_gene: TRBJ2-5
v_gene: TRBV12-3/TRBV12-4
len: 12
abundance: .
d_gene: .
CDR3nt: TGTGCCAGCGGTAGAGTCCAAGAGACCCAGTACTTC
CDR3aa: CASGRVQETQYF

j_gene: TRBJ2-7
v_gene: TRBV15
len: 13
abundance: .
d_gene: TRBD1
CDR3nt: TGTGCCACCAGGGTCCAGGGGGCCGACGAGCAGTACTTC
CDR3aa: CATRVQGADEQYF

j_gene: TRBJ2-5
v_gene: TRBV5-1
len: 15
abundance: few
d_gene: .
CDR3nt: TGCGCCAGCAGCCGATTACTAGGAGGACAAGAGACCCAGTACTTC
CDR3aa: CASSRLLGGQETQYF

j_gene: TRBJ1-5
v_gene: TRBV19
len: 14
abundance: .
d_gene: .
CDR3nt: TGTGCCAGTAGTAAGGGGAATAGCAATCAGCCCCAGCATTTT
CDR3aa: CASSKGNSNQPQHF

j_gene: TRBJ2-3
v_gene: TRBV6-5
len: 15
abundance: once
d_gene: .
CDR3nt: TGTGCCAGCAGACCCCTCCAGAGGAGCACAGATACGCAGTATTTT
CDR3aa: CASRPLQRSTDTQYF

j_gene: TRBJ2-5
v_gene: TRBV6-1
len: 14
abundance: .
d_gene: .
CDR3nt: TGTGCCAGCAGTGAAGCGCTGTCGAGGGAGACCCAGTACTTC
CDR3aa: CASSEALSRETQYF

j_gene: TRBJ2-1
v_gene: TRBV6-5
len: 15
abundance: many
d_gene: TRBD2
CDR3nt: TGTGCCAGCAGCCGGACTAGCGGGGGGGCCGCTGAGCAGTTCTTC
CDR3aa: CASSRTSGGAAEQFF

j_gene: TRBJ1-2
v_gene: TRBV20-1
len: 8
abundance: .
d_gene: .
CDR3nt: TGCAGGCCGGAGGGCTACACCTTC
CDR3aa: CRPEGYTF

j_gene: TRBJ2-1
v_gene: TRBV6-5
len: 15
abundance: .
d_gene: TRBD1
CDR3nt: TGTGCCAGCAGTCGGGACAGGGGGCGTTACAATGAGCAGTTCTTC
CDR3aa: CASSRDRGRYNEQFF

j_gene: TRBJ1-2
v_gene: TRBV5-1
len: 13
abundance: few
d_gene: TRBD1
CDR3nt: TGCGCCAGCTCGACAGGGGATAACTATGGCTACACCTTC
CDR3aa: CASSTGDNYGYTF

j_gene: TRBJ2-1
v_gene: TRBV7-9
len: 15
abundance: .
d_gene: .
CDR3nt: TGTGCCAGCAGCTCCCGGGGAGGGGGCTACAATGAGCAGTTCTTC
CDR3aa: CASSSRGGGYNEQFF

j_gene: TRBJ2-5
v_gene: TRBV19
len: 13
abundance: .
d_gene: .
CDR3nt: TGTGCCAGTAGTATGGCAGGGGGGGAGACCCAGTACTTC
CDR3aa: CASSMAGGETQYF

j_gene: TRBJ1-4
v_gene: TRBV21-1
len: 18
abundance: .
d_gene: .
CDR3nt: TGTGCCAGCAGCAAAGCGTGCGACAGGGCTGCAACTAATGAAAAACTGTTTTTT
CDR3aa: CASSKACDRAATNEKLFF

j_gene: TRBJ2-1
v_gene: TRBV6-4
len: 15
abundance: .
d_gene: TRBD2
CDR3nt: TGTGCCAGCAGTATTAGGGAGGGGTCGTACAATGAGCAGTTCTTC
CDR3aa: CASSIREGSYNEQFF

j_gene: TRBJ1-3
v_gene: TRBV28
len: 15
abundance: .
d_gene: TRBD1
CDR3nt: TGTGCCAGCAGAGAACAGGGGGCTGCTGGAAACACCATATATTTT
CDR3aa: CASREQGAAGNTIYF

j_gene: TRBJ2-2
v_gene: TRBV11-3
len: 15
abundance: .
d_gene: TRBD1
CDR3nt: TGTGCCAGCAGCTGGACAGGGGGCGTCACCGGGGAGCTGTTTTTT
CDR3aa: CASSWTGGVTGELFF

j_gene: TRBJ2-7
v_gene: TRBV5-5
len: 12
abundance: .
d_gene: .
CDR3nt: TGTGCCAGCAGCCAAGAGTTCTACGAGCAGTACTTC
CDR3aa: CASSQEFYEQYF

j_gene: TRBJ1-2
v_gene: TRBV7-9
len: 16
abundance: .
d_gene: TRBD1
CDR3nt: TGTGCCAGCAGCGCAGGGACAGCCCAACGACGATATGGCTACACCTTC
CDR3aa: CASSAGTAQRRYGYTF

j_gene: TRBJ2-5
v_gene: TRBV11-1
len: 13
abundance: .
d_gene: .
CDR3nt: TGTGCCAGCAGCTCTAAACTGGGAGCGACCCAGTACTTC
CDR3aa: CASSSKLGATQYF

j_gene: TRBJ2-5
v_gene: TRBV5-1
len: 14
abundance: .
d_gene: TRBD2
CDR3nt: TGCGCCAGCACCCATAGCGGGGGGGAAGAGACCCAGTACTTC
CDR3aa: CASTHSGGEETQYF

j_gene: TRBJ1-2
v_gene: TRBV15
len: 17
abundance: .
d_gene: TRBD1
CDR3nt: TGTGCCACCAGCAGAGATCCCTGGACAGGGGCCCGCTGGGGCTACACCTTC
CDR3aa: CATSRDPWTGARWGYTF

j_gene: TRBJ2-7
v_gene: TRBV5-1
len: 14
abundance: .
d_gene: .
CDR3nt: TGCGCCAGCAGCAAGGACATCGCGTGGGACGAGCAGTACTTC
CDR3aa: CASSKDIAWDEQYF

j_gene: TRBJ2-7
v_gene: TRBV6-5
len: 14
abundance: .
d_gene: .
CDR3nt: TGTGCCAGTTATAATGGGGGGAGCTCCTACGAGCAGTACTTC
CDR3aa: CASYNGGSSYEQYF